This TCR beta chain was found in a study of radiotherapy plus CTLA-4 blockade in lung cancer. The study, taken as a whole, reports: In blood, after radiotherapy plus ipilimumab, tumor-derived TCR clones expanded.

Germline V lookup: CDR1 SGDLS, CDR2 YYNGEE. With 2 bases clipped from V and 1 base from J, the junction kept 3 bases outside the gene matches. The CDR3 length is 16 residues. To note about this clone: The antigen is unknown.

Libraries were prepared by immunoSEQ multiplex PCR; TCRdb keeps only in-frame clonotypes and omits some of them. The sample contains over 80,000 clones, 83% of which appear only once. The receptor comes from a human donor with non-small cell lung cancer who had stable disease on radiotherapy plus ipilimumab. The rearrangement links TRBV9 to TRBJ2-5; TRBD2 matches at 12 bases. The starting material was peripheral blood, obtained from a patient treated with radiotherapy plus ipilimumab. CDR3 bases: TGTGCCAGCAGCGTGGGGACTAGCGGGCCCCAAGAGACCCAGTACTTC. Translation: CASSVGTSGPQETQYF.